The 28 T cell receptor beta chains listed next were all sequenced from one sample in a study of Ad26.COV2.S vaccination and SARS-CoV-2 variants. TCRdb keeps only in-frame clones here, not all; method: immunoSEQ multiplex PCR. In the table there are around 250,000 clones, roughly 89% of which are singletons. Treatment here: 19 received Ad26.COV2.S at low or high dose, single or two shots; about 5 received placebo; per-sample allocation not given. Sampling was performed 63 days after the first vaccine or placebo injection. Sequences were derived from peripheral blood, sampled in a trial of Ad26.COV2.S vaccine versus placebo. The receptors originated from a person between 18 and 60 years old who received the Ad26.COV2.S COVID-19 vaccine or a placebo.

This clone showed up just once. V and J are TRBV5-5 and TRBJ1-2; no reliable D call. Germline CDR1 reads SGHKS; CDR2 reads YYEKEE (reference sequence). The ends were cut back, 0 bases at V and 2 bases at J, with 5 bases in the middle. The CDR3 is 13 residues long. The DNA for the CDR3 is TGTGCCAGCAGCTTGGACCCAAACTATGGCTACACCTTC. It translates to CASSLDPNYGYTF.

Points on this clone: Other DNA sequences in the sample encode the same CDR3. The chain combines TRBV6-5 with TRBJ1-1; no firm D call. The CDR3 consists of 12 residues. The ends were cut back, 6 bases at V and 0 bases at J, with 5 bases in the middle. Germline assignment: CDR1 MNHEY and CDR2 SVGAGI. CDR3 in DNA: TGTGCCAGCAGGAGGGTGAACACTGAAGCTTTCTTT. It codes for CASRRVNTEAFF.

This clone was detected once. The chain couples TRBV7-9 to TRBJ2-2, with D perhaps TRBD2 (6 bases). V was pared by 4 bases and J by 1 base, with 16 bases between. This CDR3 is built from 17 residues. Per germline, CDR1 SEHNR and CDR2 FQNEAQ (reference sequence). In nucleotides, the CDR3 is TGTGCCAGCAGCTCCCCGTTTCGCGGGATGAACACCGGGGAGCTGTTTTTT. Its protein is CASSSPFRGMNTGELFF.

The rearrangement links TRBV19 to TRBJ2-3; D possibly corresponds to TRBD2 (6 bases). Germline V gene data show CDR1 as LNHDA and CDR2 as SQIVND (reference sequence). The V end was cut by 5 bases, the J end by 2 bases, with 14 bases between. The CDR3 is 15 amino acids. As DNA, the CDR3 is TGTGCCAGTAGTCTCGCGGGGACGTACACAGATACGCAGTATTTT. Amino acids: CASSLAGTYTDTQYF.

The chain is built from TRBV30 and TRBJ1-2; 7 bases align to TRBD1. With 4 bases clipped from V and 8 bases from J, the junction kept 10 bases outside the gene matches. The CDR3 is 13 amino acids. From germline, CDR1 is GTSNPN and CDR2 SVGIG (reference sequence). The CDR3 loop is CAWTQGGISGYTF. The CDR3 DNA is TGTGCCTGGACCCAGGGGGGAATTAGCGGCTACACCTTC.

V usage is TRBV7-9 and J usage is TRBJ1-6, with unresolved D. The germline V and J ends were trimmed by 4 bases and 4 bases, with 5 bases remaining between them. Looked up from germline, CDR1 is SEHNR and CDR2 is FQNEAQ (reference sequence). The CDR3 runs 13 residues. CDR3 nucleotide sequence: TGTGCCAGCAGCTCGAAGTATAATTCACCCCTCCACTTT. Its translation: CASSSKYNSPLHF.

A few counts support this clone. V usage is TRBV30 and J usage is TRBJ1-6, with a possible D match to TRBD1 (5 bases). There are 16 residues in the CDR3. In germline, CDR1 is GTSNPN, CDR2 SVGIG (reference sequence). Trimming took 3 bases from V and 3 from J, leaving 15 bases between them. The DNA for the CDR3 is TGTGCCTGGAGACGATCCGGGACGGGCTATAATTCACCCCTCCACTTT. This gives the protein CAWRRSGTGYNSPLHF. The complete variable domain, with remaining parts taken from reference TRBV30 and TRBJ1-6, reads SQTIHQWPATLVQPVGSPLSLECTVEGTSNPNLYWYRQAAGRGLQLLFYSVGIGQISSEVPQNLSASRPQDRQFILSSKKLLLSDSGFYLCAWRRSGTGYNSPLHFGNGTRLTVT.

This clone was counted only a few times. J is TRBJ2-1 and V is TRBV6-5; the match to TRBD2 covers 7 bases. The V gene end was trimmed by 6 bases and the J gene end by 7 bases; junction bases not matched to a gene: 9. Germline CDR1 MNHEY, CDR2 SVGAGI. The CDR3 is 14 amino acids. DNA of the CDR3: TGTGCCAGCAGCCTCCGGGGGGTGAGGAATGAGCAGTTCTTC. Encoded protein: CASSLRGVRNEQFF.

The chain uses TRBV24-1 and TRBJ2-7; TRBD1 agrees at 8 bases. Losses at the gene ends were 6 bases for V and 7 bases for J; bases not matched to a gene: 10. This CDR3 has 14 amino acids. Looked up from germline, CDR1 is KGHDR and CDR2 is SFDVKD. The CDR3 protein is CATSTGGIWDEQYF. The CDR3 bases are TGTGCCACCAGTACAGGGGGGATTTGGGATGAGCAGTACTTC.

This rearrangement joins TRBV7-8 to TRBJ1-4, with 7 bases aligning to TRBD1. The CDR3 has 16 amino acids. Trimming at V came to 3 bases and at J to 2 bases, leaving 6 bases not matched to a gene. Germline assignment: CDR1 SGHVS and CDR2 FQNEAQ. The CDR3 loop is CASSFFLTGTNEKLFF. Written as DNA, the CDR3 is TGTGCCAGCAGCTTCTTCCTGACAGGGACTAATGAAAAACTGTTTTTT.

The chain recombines TRBV4-3 with TRBJ2-3; 11 nucleotides align to TRBD2. V lost 1 base to trimming and J lost 5 bases; unmatched junction nucleotides: 5. The CDR3 loop spans 16 amino acids. Germline V CDR1 and CDR2: LGHNA, YSLEER. This CDR3 is CASSQVAGGPGDTQYF. The CDR3 DNA sequence: TGCGCCAGCAGCCAAGTAGCGGGGGGGCCCGGAGATACGCAGTATTTT.

This clone has a single count. The chain carries TRBV6-5 and TRBJ1-2; D might be TRBD1 (5 bases). Germline lookup yields CDR1 MNHEY and CDR2 SVGAGI. The V gene lost 7 bases and the J gene lost 8 bases, with 11 bases spanning the gap. The CDR3 covers 11 residues. The CDR3 spells CASTQGRGYTF. The CDR3 DNA follows: TGTGCCAGCACCCAGGGTCGGGGCTACACCTTC.

The J gene is TRBJ2-7, the V gene TRBV29-1; 12 nucleotides line up with TRBD1. The CDR3 runs to 15 residues. The V gene's germline CDR1 is SQVTM and CDR2 ANQGSEA. Trimming at V came to 5 bases and at J to 6 bases, leaving 11 bases not matched to a gene. The CDR3 DNA sequence: TGCAGCGTTCGATACACCGGGACAGGGGGCAGCGAGCAGTACTTC. Protein product: CSVRYTGTGGSEQYF.

V usage is TRBV28 and J usage is TRBJ1-2; 8 bases agree with TRBD1. There are 15 residues in the CDR3. Germline loops: CDR1 MDHEN, CDR2 SYDVKM. V shed 2 bases, J shed 4 bases, and the junction held 6 bases outside the gene matches. This chain's CDR3 is CASSLVGQEGYGYTF. Written as DNA, the CDR3 is TGTGCCAGCAGTTTAGTGGGACAGGAGGGCTATGGCTACACCTTC.

This chain connects TRBV6-1 to TRBJ2-5; D possibly corresponds to TRBD2 (7 bases). The CDR3 sequence is 16 residues long. Trimming removed 4 bases from V and 1 base from J, with 16 bases in between. CDR1 and CDR2 (germline): MNHNS, SASEGT. CDR3: CASSGFGEGVQETQYF. The CDR3 nucleotides are TGTGCCAGCAGTGGGTTCGGGGAGGGGGTCCAAGAGACCCAGTACTTC.

This rearrangement joins TRBV12-5 to TRBJ2-5, with 11 bases fitting TRBD1. This CDR3 spans 12 amino acids. The junction had 5 bases not matched to a gene; V was cut back by 7 bases and J by 10 bases. Germline V gene sequence: CDR1 LGHNT, CDR2 FRNRAP. The CDR3 sequence: CASARDRGVQYF. CDR3 in DNA: TGTGCTAGTGCCCGGGACAGGGGGGTCCAGTACTTC.

The chain links TRBV15 to TRBJ2-5, with D possibly TRBD1 on 8 matching bases. Germline V lookup: CDR1 LNHNV, CDR2 YYDKDF (reference sequence). This CDR3 comprises 15 residues. With 0 bases removed from V and 3 bases from J, the gap between germline ends came to 11 bases. CDR3 sequence (DNA): TGTGCCACCAGCAGAGAAACAGGGGGGGAAGAGACCCAGTACTTC. Translation: CATSRETGGEETQYF.

The genes are TRBV14 and TRBJ2-2; a possible D gene is TRBD2 (5 bases). Germline assignment: CDR1 SGHDN and CDR2 FVKESK. This CDR3 comprises 15 residues. V lost 5 bases and J lost 1, with 11 bases in between. CDR3 sequence (DNA): TGTGCCAGCAGCGGGATAGGAGGGAACACCGGGGAGCTGTTTTTT. This translates into CASSGIGGNTGELFF.

The chain is built from TRBV29-1 and TRBJ1-2; D might be TRBD1 (6 bases). Between the trimmed V and J ends, which lost 3 bases and 2 bases, there was a span of 10 bases. The CDR3 totals 13 residues. Germline assignment: CDR1 SQVTM and CDR2 ANQGSEA. The CDR3 region is CSVENRANYGYTF. The CDR3 DNA reads as TGCAGCGTTGAGAACAGGGCAAACTATGGCTACACCTTC.

This clone appeared a few times. V gene TRBV7-2 combines with J gene TRBJ2-1, with 8 bases fitting TRBD2. Germline V gene lookup returns CDR1 SGHTA and CDR2 FQGNSA. Trimming removed 1 base from V and 2 bases from J; junction bases left unmatched: 7. The length of the CDR3 is 17 residues. The CDR3 DNA follows: TGTGCCAGCAGCTTAGAAAGGCGGACTAGCCCCTACAATGAGCAGTTCTTC. It codes for CASSLERRTSPYNEQFF.

A few counts support this clone. The chain carries TRBV25-1 and TRBJ2-7; D possibly corresponds to TRBD2 (7 bases). V lost 7 bases and J 6 bases, leaving 10 bases between the germline ends. The CDR3 length is 11 residues. Per germline, CDR1 MGHDK and CDR2 SYGVNS. CDR3 coding DNA: TGTGCCAGCAACAGGGAGGGCGAGCAGTACTTC. Translating it yields CASNREGEQYF.

This chain connects TRBV9 to TRBJ1-3, with D tentatively TRBD1 (5 bases). The CDR3 totals 17 residues. Germline V lookup: CDR1 SGDLS, CDR2 YYNGEE. The V end was cut by 0 bases, the J end by 4 bases, with 17 bases between. The CDR3 loop reads CASSVGLDSRGGNTIYF. The CDR3 bases are TGTGCCAGCAGCGTAGGGCTAGACAGTCGAGGGGGAAACACCATATATTTT.

J is TRBJ2-5 and V is TRBV3-1 (or the pseudogene TRBV3-2); D might be TRBD2 (6 bases). This CDR3 is 15 amino acids long. The V end was cut by 5 bases, the J end by 4 bases, with 17 bases between. Germline CDR1 is LGHDT and CDR2 is YNNKEL (reference sequence). The CDR3 protein is CASSAGPLGAETQYF. CDR3 nucleotide sequence: TGTGCCAGCAGCGCGGGACCCTTAGGCGCAGAGACCCAGTACTTC.

Notes on this clone: One junction end does not reproduce the germline sequence, and a read error may be involved. The chain uses TRBV9 and TRBJ2-2; D call uncertain. The CDR3 has 14 amino acids. Germline-derived CDR1 and CDR2 are SGDLS and YYNGEE. The CDR3 DNA sequence: TGTGCCAGCAGCGTAGTCTCCGTGTTGGCGCCCTCCCTTTTT. The encoded protein is CASSVVSVLAPSLF.

This clone was picked up one time. This same CDR3 is encoded by further DNA sequences in the sample. This chain connects TRBV4-3 to TRBJ1-2; TRBD1 matches 8 bases. Germline V CDR1 and CDR2: LGHNA, YSLEER. The V segment lost 1 base and the J segment 3 bases; nucleotides outside the gene matches: 4. This CDR3 contains 15 residues. CDR3 DNA: TGCGCCAGCAGCCAAGGCCAGGGGGCGTACTATGGCTACACCTTC. Its protein is CASSQGQGAYYGYTF.

V is TRBV19 and J is TRBJ1-5; weak D call: TRBD1 (6 bases). Germline assignment: CDR1 LNHDA and CDR2 SQIVND (reference sequence). The CDR3 has 14 residues. Between the trimmed V and J ends, which lost 5 bases and 1 base, there was a span of 9 bases. The CDR3 bases are TGTGCCAGTAGTGACGACAGGAGCAATCAGCCCCAGCATTTT. Translated, it gives CASSDDRSNQPQHF.

This clone was recorded once. The J gene is TRBJ2-3, the V gene TRBV29-1, with TRBD2 identical over 12 bases. This CDR3 is 15 amino acids long. Germline CDR1 SQVTM, CDR2 ANQGSEA. Unmatched junction bases numbered 3, after V lost 5 bases and J lost 0 bases. Here the CDR3 reads CSVRLAGESTDTQYF. Written as DNA, the CDR3 is TGCAGCGTTAGACTAGCGGGGGAGAGCACAGATACGCAGTATTTT.

This clone has a single count. For the CDR3, the DNA is TGTGCCAGCAGCTTAGTTAGTGGCGTCAATGAGCAGTTCTTC. It is translated as CASSLVSGVNEQFF. The chain is built from TRBV7-2 and TRBJ2-1; D gene ambiguous. Deletions cut 1 base from V and 6 bases from J, with 10 bases between. Germline CDR1 reads SGHTA; CDR2 reads FQGNSA. The CDR3 runs 14 residues.